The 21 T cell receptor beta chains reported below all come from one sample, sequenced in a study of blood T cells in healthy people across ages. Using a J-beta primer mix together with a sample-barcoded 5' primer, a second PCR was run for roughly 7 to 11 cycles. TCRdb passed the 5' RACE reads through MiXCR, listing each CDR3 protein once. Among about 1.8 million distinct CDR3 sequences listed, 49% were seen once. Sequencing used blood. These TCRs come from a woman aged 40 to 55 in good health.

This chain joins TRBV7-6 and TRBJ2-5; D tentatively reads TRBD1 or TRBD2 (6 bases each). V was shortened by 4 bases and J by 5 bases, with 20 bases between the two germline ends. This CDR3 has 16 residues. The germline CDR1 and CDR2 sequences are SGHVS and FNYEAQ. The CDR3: CASSYNGRGLRETQYF. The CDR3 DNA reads TGTGCCAGCAGCTACAACGGCCGGGGGCTCCGGGAGACCCAGTACTTC.

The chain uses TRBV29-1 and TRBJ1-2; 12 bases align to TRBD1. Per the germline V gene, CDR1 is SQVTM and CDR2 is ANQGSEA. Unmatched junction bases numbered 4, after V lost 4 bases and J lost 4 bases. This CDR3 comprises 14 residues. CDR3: CSVVGTGGFYGYTF. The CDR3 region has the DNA TGCAGCGTTGTAGGGACAGGGGGCTTCTATGGCTACACCTTC.

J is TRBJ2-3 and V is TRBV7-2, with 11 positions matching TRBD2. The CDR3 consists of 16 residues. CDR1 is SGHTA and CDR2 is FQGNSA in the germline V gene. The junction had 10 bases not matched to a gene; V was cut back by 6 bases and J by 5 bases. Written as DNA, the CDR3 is TGTGCCAGCAGTCGTTATAGCGGGGGGGCCCAAGATACGCAGTATTTT. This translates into CASSRYSGGAQDTQYF.

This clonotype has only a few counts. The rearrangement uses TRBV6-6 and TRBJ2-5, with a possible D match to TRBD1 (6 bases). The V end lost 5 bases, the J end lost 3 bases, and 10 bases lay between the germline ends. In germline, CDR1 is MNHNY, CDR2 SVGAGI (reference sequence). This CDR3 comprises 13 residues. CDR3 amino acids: CASSPQGKETQYF. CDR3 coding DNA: TGTGCCAGCAGTCCTCAGGGGAAAGAGACCCAGTACTTC.

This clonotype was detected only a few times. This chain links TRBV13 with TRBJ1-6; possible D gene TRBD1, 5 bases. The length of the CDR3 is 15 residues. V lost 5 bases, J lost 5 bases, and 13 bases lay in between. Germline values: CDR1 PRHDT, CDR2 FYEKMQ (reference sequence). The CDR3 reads CASSRQGVHNSPLHF. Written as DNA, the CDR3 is TGTGCCAGCAGCCGGCAGGGTGTCCATAATTCACCCCTCCACTTT.

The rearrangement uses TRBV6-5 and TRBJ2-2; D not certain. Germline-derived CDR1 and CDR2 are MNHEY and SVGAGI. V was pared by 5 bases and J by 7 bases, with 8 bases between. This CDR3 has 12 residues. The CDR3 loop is CASSKRNGELFF. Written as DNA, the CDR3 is TGTGCCAGCAGTAAAAGAAACGGGGAGCTGTTTTTT.

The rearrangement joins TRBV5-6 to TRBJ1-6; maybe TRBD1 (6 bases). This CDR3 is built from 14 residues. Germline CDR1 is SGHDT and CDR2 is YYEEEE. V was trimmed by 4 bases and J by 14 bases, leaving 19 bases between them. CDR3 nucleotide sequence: TGTGCCAGCAGCACTATGGACAGTTTGAACACCCTCCACTTT. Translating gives CASSTMDSLNTLHF.

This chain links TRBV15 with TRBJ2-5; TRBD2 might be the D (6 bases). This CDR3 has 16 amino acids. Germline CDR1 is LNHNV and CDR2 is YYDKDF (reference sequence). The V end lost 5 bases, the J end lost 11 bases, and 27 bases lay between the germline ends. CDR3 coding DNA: TGTGCCACCAGCCGCACACCGGGACTGGTATACAATGAGCAGTACTTC. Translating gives CATSRTPGLVYNEQYF.

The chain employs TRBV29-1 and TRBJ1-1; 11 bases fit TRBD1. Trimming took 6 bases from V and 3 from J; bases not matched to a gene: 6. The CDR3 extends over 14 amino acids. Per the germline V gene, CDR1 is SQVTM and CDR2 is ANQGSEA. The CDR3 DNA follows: TGCAGCGTCGCAAGGGGACAGGGGGACACTGAAGCTTTCTTT. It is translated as CSVARGQGDTEAFF.

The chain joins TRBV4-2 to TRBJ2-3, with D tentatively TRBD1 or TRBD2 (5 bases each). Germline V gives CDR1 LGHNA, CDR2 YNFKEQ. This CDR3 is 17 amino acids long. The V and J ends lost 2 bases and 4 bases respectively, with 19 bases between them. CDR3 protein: CASSQLSGTSFSDTQYF. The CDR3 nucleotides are TGTGCCAGCAGCCAACTCTCCGGGACCTCGTTCTCAGATACGCAGTATTTT.

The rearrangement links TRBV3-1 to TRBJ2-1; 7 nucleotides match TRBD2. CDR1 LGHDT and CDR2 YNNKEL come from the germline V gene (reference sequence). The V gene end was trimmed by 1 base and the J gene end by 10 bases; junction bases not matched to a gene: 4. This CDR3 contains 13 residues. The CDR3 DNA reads TGTGCCAGCAGCCAAGGACTAGCCTTCGAGCAGTTCTTC. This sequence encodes CASSQGLAFEQFF.

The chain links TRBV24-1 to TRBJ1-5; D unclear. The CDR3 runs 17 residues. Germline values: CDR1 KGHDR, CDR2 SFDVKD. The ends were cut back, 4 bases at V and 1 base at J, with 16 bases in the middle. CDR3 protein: CATSDPSKGGSNQPQHF. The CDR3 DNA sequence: TGTGCCACCAGTGACCCATCGAAGGGAGGAAGCAATCAGCCCCAGCATTTT.

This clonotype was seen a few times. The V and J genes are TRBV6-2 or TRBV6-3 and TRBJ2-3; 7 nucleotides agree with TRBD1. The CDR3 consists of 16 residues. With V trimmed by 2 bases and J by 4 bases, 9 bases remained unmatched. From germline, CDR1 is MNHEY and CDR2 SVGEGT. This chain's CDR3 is CASSYRTGDLADTQYF. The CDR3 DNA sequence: TGTGCCAGCAGTTACCGAACAGGGGATTTGGCAGATACGCAGTATTTT.

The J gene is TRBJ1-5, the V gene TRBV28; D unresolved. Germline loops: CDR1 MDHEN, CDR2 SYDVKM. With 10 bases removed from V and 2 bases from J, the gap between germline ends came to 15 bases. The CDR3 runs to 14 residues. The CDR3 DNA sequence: TGTGCCACTCGGACGGAGGGTGGCAATCAGCCCCAGCATTTT. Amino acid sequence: CATRTEGGNQPQHF.

The CDR3 sequence is CASSQDYHGVPRFF. Here the CDR3 DNA reads TGTGCCAGCAGCCAAGATTATCACGGGGTACCTCGGTTCTTC. The chain has TRBV14 and TRBJ2-1; tentatively, D is TRBD2 (5 bases). Per germline, CDR1 SGHDN and CDR2 FVKESK. Trimming cost V 0 bases and J 15 bases, with 18 bases left between them. The CDR3 has 14 residues.

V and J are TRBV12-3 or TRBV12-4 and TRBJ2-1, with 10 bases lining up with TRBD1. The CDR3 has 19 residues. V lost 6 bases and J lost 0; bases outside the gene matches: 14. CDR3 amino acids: CASSEPGQGPPSSYNEQFF. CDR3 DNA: TGTGCCAGCAGCGAACCGGGACAGGGGCCTCCCAGCTCCTACAATGAGCAGTTCTTC.

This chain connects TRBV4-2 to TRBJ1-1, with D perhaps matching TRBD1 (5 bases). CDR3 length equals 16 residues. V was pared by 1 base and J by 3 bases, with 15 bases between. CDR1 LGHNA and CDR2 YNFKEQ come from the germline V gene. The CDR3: CASSQGGGAEDTEAFF. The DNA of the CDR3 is TGTGCCAGCAGCCAAGGGGGCGGGGCTGAAGACACTGAAGCTTTCTTT.

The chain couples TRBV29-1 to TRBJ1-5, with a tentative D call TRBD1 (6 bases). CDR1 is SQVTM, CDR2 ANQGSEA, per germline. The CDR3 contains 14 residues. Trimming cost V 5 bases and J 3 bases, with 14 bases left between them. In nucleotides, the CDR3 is TGCAGCGTTAAACCCCAGGGGAACAATCAGCCCCAGCATTTT. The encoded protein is CSVKPQGNNQPQHF.

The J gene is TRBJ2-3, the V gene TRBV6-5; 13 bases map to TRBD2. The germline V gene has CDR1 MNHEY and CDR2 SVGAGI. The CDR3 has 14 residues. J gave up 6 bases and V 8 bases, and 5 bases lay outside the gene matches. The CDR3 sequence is CASRQLAGGDTQYF. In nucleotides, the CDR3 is TGTGCCAGCCGCCAACTAGCGGGGGGGGATACGCAGTATTTT.

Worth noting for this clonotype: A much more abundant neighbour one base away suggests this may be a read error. This CDR3 is CATSGTSGGAAGADTQYF. The CDR3 DNA is TGTGCCACCAGTGGGACTAGCGGGGGGGCAGCAGGAGCAGATACGCAGTATTTT. This chain connects TRBV24-1 to TRBJ2-3, with 15 positions matching TRBD2. After removal of 5 bases from V and 4 bases from J, the junction contained 9 bases not matched to a gene. CDR1 is KGHDR, CDR2 SFDVKD, per germline. This CDR3 region has 18 residues.

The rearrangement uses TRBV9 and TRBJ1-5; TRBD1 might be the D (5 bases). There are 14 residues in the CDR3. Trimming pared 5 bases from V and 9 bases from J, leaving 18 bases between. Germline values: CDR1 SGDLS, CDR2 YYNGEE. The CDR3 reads CASSQGTGGSPQHF. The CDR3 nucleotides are TGTGCCAGCAGTCAAGGTACAGGAGGGTCGCCCCAGCATTTT. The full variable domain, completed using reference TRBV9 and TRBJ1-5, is DSGVTQTPKHLITATGQRVTLRCSPRSGDLSVYWYQQSLDQGLQFLIQYYNGEERAKGNILERFSAQQFPDLHSELNLSSLELGDSALYFCASSQGTGGSPQHFGDGTRLSIL.